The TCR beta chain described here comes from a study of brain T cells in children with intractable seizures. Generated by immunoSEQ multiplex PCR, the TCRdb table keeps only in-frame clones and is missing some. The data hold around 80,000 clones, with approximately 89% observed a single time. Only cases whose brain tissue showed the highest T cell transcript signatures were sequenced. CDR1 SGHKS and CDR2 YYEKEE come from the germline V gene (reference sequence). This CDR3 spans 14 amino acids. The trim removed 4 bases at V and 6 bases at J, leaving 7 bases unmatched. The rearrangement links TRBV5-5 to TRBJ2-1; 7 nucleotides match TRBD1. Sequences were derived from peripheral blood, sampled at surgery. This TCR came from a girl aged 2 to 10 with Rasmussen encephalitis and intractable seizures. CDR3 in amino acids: CASSLRTGSNEQFF. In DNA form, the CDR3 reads TGTGCCAGCAGCCTAAGGACAGGCAGCAATGAGCAGTTCTTC.